Here is one T cell receptor beta chain with its context. What this receptor recognizes is not known. The record has no base qualities; no much larger clone is one base away. The CDR3 runs 16 amino acids, cysteine and phenylalanine included. The retained sequence is limited to the CDR3, 48 bases, with the frame set at the first base. Trimming accounts for 4 bases at V and 5 bases at J, while the number of junction bases matched to no gene is 10. The germline V gene (reference sequence) provides CDR1 SEHNR and CDR2 FQNEAQ. The time point label of this sample denotes: about 28 days (+/-7) after the second vaccine dose. The meaning of the sample's treatment or condition label: meningococcal conjugate vaccine given as trial control. The vaccinee samples were drawn from two UK trials, COV001 and COV002, one of which was a single-blind randomized controlled phase 2/3 trial testing AZD1222 (ChAdOx1 nCoV-19) in healthy adults. Trial participant PBMC samples were collected at day 0 and day 28 after the second dose for TCRbeta chain sequencing.

This sample stems from a study of T cell responses to AZD1222 COVID-19 vaccine (dated by TCRdb to about 2021). At the level of the whole study: A total of 233 trial participants underwent TCR sequencing, of whom roughly 210 had received two doses of AZD1222 and around 25 had received two doses of the MenACWY control vaccine. Trial participants were enrolled by age into 18-55, 56-69 and 70-plus year subgroups, with around 150, 28 and 57 TCR-sequenced participants respectively.

The CDR3 regions of human TCRbeta chains were analyzed by immunosequencing. On the authors' methods: TCRs in the repertoires were compared against a reference library of SARS-CoV-2-specific TCRs that had been generated with the MIRA antigen-specificity platform. Breadth was defined as the fraction of unique TCRs that were SARS-CoV-2-associated, and depth was defined as the fraction of total T cells that were SARS-CoV-2-associated. Using the MIRA data, every spike-specific TCR was mapped to the spike region that the TCR reacted to and assigned to either a CD4 or a CD8 class. Log10-transformed breadth and depth values were compared by one-way ANOVA with Sidak's multiple comparisons tests. In TCRdb, the immuneACCESS table is reduced to in-frame sequences with V and J assigned. These tables do not hold every clone; where another copy was compared, an unresolved V gene accounts for under half, and the others remain unexplained. For V, J and clone size, that table is used; D and trimming come from the DNA. Across this sample there are 130,000 to 150,000 clones, with over 75% seen only once. 5.4% of the sample goes to the ten largest clones.

On the study overall, not on this receptor specifically: Conclusions about previously exposed vaccinees were limited because only six or seven AZD1222 recipients were SARS-CoV-2 seropositive at baseline. CD4 TCRs associated with the vaccine covered the entire spike protein, and the dominant responses were in regions 160-218 and 743-854. Most participants were white British and females outnumbered males, and the authors suggested that clonal diversity may have been underestimated. The 56-69-year group was small, and its depth increase did not reach significance, likely because of low power. Because no day 14 peak-response samples were available, repertoires were characterized only after the peak T cell response. After two AZD1222 doses, both the breadth and the depth of spike-specific TCRs were significantly higher than at day 0 and than in MenACWY recipients. Epitopes outside the regions mutated in the B.1.351 and B.1.1.7 variants were reportedly recognized by nearly half of the unique spike-specific TCRs.

This TCR came from an adult who received the MenACWY meningococcal vaccine as a control. Sequences were derived from peripheral blood, sampled 28 days after the second dose of the MenACWY control vaccine. The V gene is TRBV7-9 and the J gene is TRBJ1-4; the junction holds 7 bases that match TRBD1. The nucleotide sequence is given as TGTGCCAGCAGCTCCGCGGTCTTAGGGGGCAATGAAAAACTGTTTTTT. Translated, this is CASSSAVLGGNEKLFF.